This T cell receptor (beta chain) was recovered during a study of blood T cell repertoires in COVID-19 (dated by TCRdb to between 2020 and 2021). Background for the entire study: Samples covering the acute and convalescent phases of COVID-19 were provided by collaborators in the United States, Italy and Spain. The prospective study material was composed of cDNA or gDNA derived from T cells, B-cell-depleted T cells, or PBMCs. Deeply sampled blood TCRbeta repertoires from subjects exposed to, actively infected with, or recovered from COVID-19 were included in the dataset. The repertoires were released in a freely available public database intended as a resource for research on the immune response to SARS-CoV-2. The samples were drawn from two sources: the first 160 participants of the ongoing ImmuneRACE study, and 950 to 1,500 subjects contributed by 6 global collaborators. Nearly every sample came with metadata listing a de-identified subject ID, COVID-19 status, age in years and sex. HLA class I and class II types, where available, came from metadata supplied by the sample provider rather than from assay-based typing.

As regards this clone: Its recognized antigen is unknown. No base quality values were provided; no much bigger clone lies one nucleotide off.

TCRbeta CDR3 regions were amplified from genomic DNA using the immunoSEQ Assay, a bias-controlled multiplex PCR. The authors' pipeline ran thus. The number of nucleated cells in each sample was estimated by amplification of reference gene primers within the assay. To quantify the absolute abundance of each unique TCRbeta CDR3 rearrangement, sequence reads were collapsed and filtered. Productive Simpson clonality was computed per sample as the square root of Simpson's diversity index over productive rearrangements. What TCRdb holds here is the immuneACCESS table cut down to in-frame rearrangements. Part of the clones is not present; checked against another copy, under half of the missing clones reflect an unresolved V gene, and the others are unexplained. V, J and clone size were drawn from that table, and D and trimming were deduced from the DNA. The sample data list some 89,000 clones, and around 80% of these were observed just once. Of the sample, roughly 7.3% is held by the ten largest clones.

CDR1 and CDR2 are drawn from the germline V gene: SNHLY, FYNNEI. The germline ends are 15 bases apart after V is trimmed by 6 bases and J by 1 base. The CDR3 goes from the cysteine to the phenylalanine over 15 residues. CDR3 DNA is the only sequence kept; it has 45 bases, read in frame from the first base. Collaborating institutions collected whole blood in K2EDTA tubes following their own protocols. For TCRbeta analysis, collaborators shipped samples in one of three forms: frozen whole blood, isolated PBMCs, or DNA extracted from either of those sample types. The paper's findings and limits, for the study overall: How much clinical and demographic metadata was included differed by source and by participant, and the metadata was provided uncurated.

What was sequenced was peripheral blood. This chain joins TRBV2 to TRBJ1-1; tentative D gene TRBD1, with 5 bases matching. This sequence originates from a man in his 70s with acute or convalescent COVID-19. The CDR3 corresponds to CASSVGRGRNTEAFF. The nucleotide sequence reads TGTGCCAGCAGCGTAGGACGGGGGAGGAACACTGAAGCTTTCTTT.